These 17 T cell receptor beta chains were all obtained from the same sample, sequenced in a study of T cell responses to AZD1222 COVID-19 vaccine. Sequencing used immunoSEQ multiplex PCR; TCRdb keeps in-frame clones, though not all of them. The top ten hold around 2.6% of the sample, which has approximately 160,000 clones, about 90% seen once. The sample consisted of peripheral blood, taken on day 0 of AZD1222 vaccination. The receptors were gathered from an adult in good health.

This chain links TRBV27 with TRBJ1-1, with 8 bases identical to TRBD1. This CDR3 spans 14 amino acids. CDR1 and CDR2 from the germline V gene are MNHEY and SMNVEV (reference sequence). J was trimmed by 1 base and V by 6 bases; bases with no gene match: 4. In DNA form, the CDR3 reads TGTGCCAGCAGCCGGGGGACAGGGAACACTGAAGCTTTCTTT. Its protein is CASSRGTGNTEAFF.

This chain uses TRBV7-3 with TRBJ2-1, with D perhaps being TRBD1 or TRBD2 (5 bases each). The CDR3 contains 13 residues. Germline CDR1 and CDR2: SGHTA and FQGTGA. V was trimmed by 5 bases and J by 5 bases, leaving 10 bases between them. CDR3 amino acids: CASSTPGHNEQFF. The CDR3 DNA reads as TGTGCCAGCAGCACTCCGGGACACAATGAGCAGTTCTTC. Together with reference TRBV7-3 and TRBJ2-1, the CDR3 gives the full variable domain: GAGVSQTPSNKVTEKGKYVELRCDPISGHTALYWYRQSLGQGPEFLIYFQGTGAADDSGLPNDRFFAVRPEGSVSTLKIQRTERGDSAVYLCASSTPGHNEQFFGPGTRLTVL.

V usage is TRBV5-6 and J usage is TRBJ1-2, with D hard to call. The CDR3 contains 13 residues. CDR1 SGHDT and CDR2 YYEEEE come from the germline V gene. V gave up 1 base and J gave up 8 bases, with 12 bases separating them. The CDR3: CASSLQHAGGYTF. CDR3 DNA: TGTGCCAGCAGCTTGCAGCACGCGGGGGGCTACACCTTC. The full variable domain, with the rest looked up from reference TRBV5-6 and TRBJ1-2, is DAGVTQSPTHLIKTRGQQVTLRCSPKSGHDTVSWYQQALGQGPQFIFQYYEEEERQRGNFPDRFSGHQFPNYSSELNVNALLLGDSALYLCASSLQHAGGYTFGSGTRLTVV.

This clone has a handful of counts. V and J are TRBV6-1 and TRBJ2-4; the D gene is possibly TRBD1 (6 bases). In germline, CDR1 is MNHNS, CDR2 SASEGT. There are 15 residues in the CDR3. V was cut by 3 bases and J by 6 bases, with 15 bases left in between. CDR3 loop: CASSDPYRAGNIQYF. In nucleotides, the CDR3 is TGTGCCAGCAGTGACCCGTACAGGGCCGGAAACATTCAGTACTTC.

To note about this clone: In the same sample, other DNA sequences code for this CDR3. This chain connects TRBV28 to TRBJ2-6, with 9 bases matching TRBD1. The CDR3 loop spans 17 amino acids. Germline lookup yields CDR1 MDHEN and CDR2 SYDVKM. J gave up 1 base and V 5 bases, and 6 bases lay outside the gene matches. The CDR3 loop reads CASSPGQGASGANVLTF. CDR3 DNA: TGTGCCAGCAGTCCGGGACAGGGAGCTTCTGGGGCCAACGTCCTGACTTTC.

The chain couples TRBV7-3 to TRBJ2-1; 9 positions match TRBD1. Trimming took 5 bases from V and 7 from J; bases not matched to a gene: 12. The CDR3 consists of 16 residues. Germline V gene lookup returns CDR1 SGHTA and CDR2 FQGTGA. The CDR3 reads CASSAHTGTGNNEQFF. In DNA, the CDR3 is TGTGCCAGCAGCGCGCACACAGGGACAGGGAATAATGAGCAGTTCTTC.

In its sample, this clone was seen once. The CDR3 DNA reads as TGTGCCTGGAACCGGAGGGAGGGCCAGCCCCAGCATTTT. It yields the protein CAWNRREGQPQHF. This sequence joins TRBV30 and TRBJ1-5; D ambiguous. This CDR3 comprises 13 residues. V was cut by 4 bases and J by 7 bases, with 14 bases left in between. Germline V lookup: CDR1 GTSNPN, CDR2 SVGIG (reference sequence).

The chain is built from TRBV6-6 and TRBJ2-7, with 10 bases matching TRBD2. The CDR3 has 14 residues. V shed 1 base, J shed 3 bases, and the junction held 0 bases outside the gene matches. Germline CDR1 is MNHNY and CDR2 is SVGAGI (reference sequence). This CDR3 is CASSYLAGGYEQYF. Written as DNA, the CDR3 is TGTGCCAGCAGTTACTTAGCGGGAGGCTACGAGCAGTACTTC.

The sample holds a few counts of this clone. This chain links TRBV6-5 with TRBJ1-6; D unclear. Germline lookup yields CDR1 MNHEY and CDR2 SVGAGI. The CDR3 runs to 14 residues. Trimming shortened V by 6 bases and J by 11 bases, and 17 bases separated the two germline ends. CDR3 protein: CASRRSGTGTPLHF. The DNA for the CDR3 is TGTGCCAGCAGACGATCTGGAACGGGGACACCCCTCCACTTT.

The rearrangement joins TRBV9 to TRBJ2-2; 8 nucleotides agree with TRBD2. The CDR3 length is 15 residues. Germline values: CDR1 SGDLS, CDR2 YYNGEE. With 4 bases clipped from V and 6 bases from J, the junction kept 8 bases outside the gene matches. CDR3 amino acids: CASSLTSGSPGELFF. The DNA for the CDR3 is TGTGCCAGCAGCCTAACAAGCGGGAGTCCCGGGGAGCTGTTTTTT.

This clone was observed once. J is TRBJ1-1 and V is TRBV5-1; D is uncertain. This CDR3 contains 18 residues. Germline V gene lookup returns CDR1 SGHRS and CDR2 YFSETQ. V dropped 6 bases and J dropped 1 base, with 25 bases sitting between them. The CDR3 region has the DNA TGCGCCAGCACGTCCAGGCCCAGTGCGATAATCGGGAACACTGAAGCTTTCTTT. It translates to CASTSRPSAIIGNTEAFF.

V and J are TRBV7-2 and TRBJ1-4, with D possibly being TRBD1 (5 bases). V was trimmed by 3 bases and J by 8 bases, leaving 28 bases between them. Germline V gene data show CDR1 as SGHTA and CDR2 as FQGNSA. The CDR3 extends over 19 amino acids. The CDR3 loop is CASSLPGLFRARGIEKLFF. DNA for the CDR3: TGTGCCAGCAGCTTGCCGGGGCTATTTAGGGCGCGAGGAATCGAAAAACTGTTTTTT.

J is TRBJ1-1 and V is TRBV12-3 or TRBV12-4, with D unresolved. Trimming pared 2 bases from V and 1 base from J, leaving 5 bases between. The CDR3 has 13 residues. The CDR3 nucleotides read TGTGCCAGCAGTTTAATGAAGAACACTGAAGCTTTCTTT. Its protein product is CASSLMKNTEAFF.

The chain combines TRBV28 with TRBJ2-4; 10 bases agree with TRBD1. This CDR3 region has 13 residues. Germline V gene lookup returns CDR1 MDHEN and CDR2 SYDVKM. V shed 6 bases, J shed 4 bases, and the junction held 0 bases outside the gene matches. The DNA of the CDR3 is TGTGCCAGCAGGGGACAGGGGAAAAACATTCAGTACTTC. Translated: CASRGQGKNIQYF.

The chain links TRBV7-9 to TRBJ1-1, with no clear D. The V gene's germline CDR1 is SEHNR and CDR2 FQNEAQ (reference sequence). Trimming left V 1 base short and J 2 bases short, with 8 bases between. The CDR3 has 14 residues. CDR3 protein: CASSLGILNTEAFF. The CDR3 bases are TGTGCCAGCAGCTTAGGGATACTCAACACTGAAGCTTTCTTT.

J is TRBJ2-7 and V is TRBV3-1 (or the pseudogene TRBV3-2); D remains ambiguous. The V and J ends lost 4 bases and 3 bases respectively, with 7 bases between them. Germline assignment: CDR1 LGHDT and CDR2 YNNKEL (reference sequence). The CDR3 sequence is 12 residues long. The chain's CDR3 is CASSLRIYEQYF. The DNA of the CDR3 is TGTGCCAGCAGCCTACGAATCTACGAGCAGTACTTC.

This clone was seen just once. This chain joins TRBV29-1 and TRBJ1-2, with D maybe TRBD1 (5 bases). The germline V and J ends were trimmed by 7 bases and 4 bases, with 13 bases remaining between them. The CDR3 loop spans 12 amino acids. In germline, CDR1 is SQVTM, CDR2 ANQGSEA. The CDR3 loop is CSATTDTYGYTF. As DNA, the CDR3 is TGCAGCGCTACAACGGACACCTATGGCTACACCTTC.